The clone carrying this T cell receptor (beta chain) has only one observation. Its specificity is unknown. These data originate in a study of cytomegalovirus exposure and HLA in healthy donors. Study summary: HLA-typed donors were the source of about 85 million unique TCRs, which an early data release held. Of a few hundred genotyped donors, 70% to 85% clustered with self-reported Caucasian donors. General observations from the study: In a later analysis, HLA-C alleles had the fewest associated TCRs, DRB1 alleles the most.

This CDR3 region has 12 residues. CDR1 is GTSNPN, CDR2 SVGIG, per germline (reference sequence). The junction had 6 bases not matched to a gene; V was cut back by 1 base and J by 10 bases. 13 Jbeta primers and 60 Vbeta primers were used for the PCR. Per the authors' pipeline: Later analysis identified tens of millions of unique TCR beta chains, roughly 11 million shared. Libraries were prepared by immunoSEQ multiplex PCR; TCRdb keeps only in-frame clonotypes and omits some of them. V and J calls and clone size are copied from that table; D and trimming were computed from the DNA. The repertoire holds about 160,000 clones, with 65% to 90% as singletons.

The chain combines TRBV30 with TRBJ1-1; 7 bases are a match to TRBD1. This TCR derives from a woman between 18 and 29 years old in good health and CMV-seronegative. The source material was PBMCs. The CDR3 here is CAWSGAGGTAFF. As DNA, the CDR3 is TGTGCCTGGAGTGGGGCAGGGGGTACAGCTTTCTTT.